A selection of T cell receptor beta chains follows, all from one sample in a study of blood T cell repertoires in COVID-19. TCRdb's copy holds only in-frame clones and misses some; the assay was immunoSEQ multiplex PCR. The sample has approximately 300,000 clones, roughly 82% seen once; the top ten hold roughly 1.6%. Specimen: peripheral blood. The receptors were sampled from a woman aged 50 to 60 with acute or convalescent COVID-19. CDR3s include the opening cysteine and the closing phenylalanine or tryptophan. The D gene is left open where the match is weak. Some rows have no size entry. The others give once, few or many, or a class for an expanded clone.

V	J	D	size	CDR3	DNA
TRBV10-3	TRBJ1-3	NA	NA	CAISEQGSGNTIYF	TGTGCCATCAGTGAACAGGGTTCCGGAAACACCATATATTTT
TRBV7-2	TRBJ1-2	NA	NA	CASSFTGNYGYTF	TGTGCCAGCAGTTTTACAGGAAACTATGGCTACACCTTC
TRBV11-2	TRBJ1-5	NA	NA	CASSLRGDQPQHF	TGTGCCAGCAGCTTACGCGGGGACCAGCCCCAGCATTTT
TRBV28	TRBJ2-7	NA	NA	CASSSRRSSYEQYF	TGTGCCAGCAGTTCCCGGAGGAGCTCCTACGAGCAGTACTTC
TRBV27	TRBJ1-3	NA	NA	CASSLAGDSGNTIYF	TGTGCCAGCAGTTTAGCGGGAGACTCTGGAAACACCATATATTTT
TRBV3-1/TRBV3-2	TRBJ2-7	NA	NA	CASSREAQGSYEQYF	TGTGCCAGCAGCCGGGAGGCACAGGGGTCCTACGAGCAGTACTTC
TRBV5-1	TRBJ1-1	NA	NA	CASSSPKQGLNTEAFF	TGCGCCAGCAGCTCACCCAAACAGGGATTGAACACTGAAGCTTTCTTT
TRBV3-1/TRBV3-2	TRBJ2-2	NA	NA	CASSHGSSGELFF	TGTGCCAGCAGCCACGGGAGCAGCGGGGAGCTGTTTTTT
TRBV4-1	TRBJ2-7	NA	NA	CASSQDLAPGYEQYF	TGCGCCAGCAGCCAAGATTTGGCACCAGGCTACGAGCAGTACTTC
TRBV19	TRBJ2-1	TRBD2	NA	CASSIKTSGHYNEQFF	TGTGCCAGTAGTATCAAGACTAGCGGACATTACAATGAGCAGTTCTTC
TRBV19	TRBJ2-1	NA	NA	CASKFGGYNEQFF	TGTGCCAGTAAATTCGGCGGGTACAATGAGCAGTTCTTC
TRBV2	TRBJ2-5	TRBD2	NA	CASRRGLAGRGGQYF	TGTGCCAGCAGACGTGGACTAGCGGGACGGGGGGGCCAGTACTTC
TRBV28	TRBJ1-1	NA	NA	CASSLGRGPLPNTEAFF	TGTGCCAGCAGTTTAGGTCGCGGGCCGCTCCCGAACACTGAAGCTTTCTTT
TRBV3-1/TRBV3-2	TRBJ1-2	NA	NA	CASSQGEGDGTF	TGTGCCAGCAGCCAAGGCGAAGGGGATGGGACCTTC
TRBV9	TRBJ2-7	TRBD2	NA	CASSLRGGSYEQYF	TGTGCCAGCAGCTTGCGGGGGGGATCCTACGAGCAGTACTTC
TRBV29-1	TRBJ2-7	TRBD2	NA	CSVSGSVYEQYF	TGCAGCGTTAGCGGGAGTGTCTACGAGCAGTACTTC
TRBV7-9	TRBJ2-2	NA	once	CASSLVGGSYTGELFF	TGTGCCAGCAGCTTAGTCGGGGGTTCGTACACCGGGGAGCTGTTTTTT
TRBV19	TRBJ2-4	TRBD2	NA	CASSEAGPSNLAKNIQYF	TGTGCCAGTAGTGAAGCGGGACCAAGCAATCTAGCCAAAAACATTCAGTACTTC
TRBV4-3	TRBJ1-2	TRBD1	NA	CASSQVGGTDGYTF	TGCGCCAGCAGCCAAGTAGGAGGGACAGATGGCTACACCTTC
TRBV27	TRBJ2-1	TRBD2	NA	CASRSTSGSNEQFF	TGTGCCAGCAGGAGTACTAGCGGGAGCAATGAGCAGTTCTTC
TRBV28	TRBJ1-5	NA	once	CASRDTSNQPQHF	TGTGCCAGCAGGGACACCAGCAATCAGCCCCAGCATTTT
TRBV5-6	TRBJ2-7	TRBD1	NA	CASSLTTGALYEQYF	TGTGCCAGCAGCTTGACGACAGGGGCTCTGTACGAGCAGTACTTC
TRBV6-5	TRBJ1-1	NA	NA	CASRGMNTEAFF	TGTGCCAGCAGGGGCATGAACACTGAAGCTTTCTTT
TRBV18	TRBJ1-5	NA	NA	CASSPTGGAGQPQHF	TGTGCCAGCTCACCTACGGGGGGGGCCGGTCAGCCCCAGCATTTT
TRBV6-5	TRBJ2-7	NA	NA	CATGRPGSYEQYF	TGTGCCACAGGAAGACCTGGCTCCTACGAGCAGTACTTC
TRBV3-1/TRBV3-2	TRBJ2-3	TRBD2	NA	CASSPSSSGRTDTQYF	TGTGCCAGCAGCCCGAGTAGTAGCGGGAGGACAGATACGCAGTATTTT
TRBV4-3	TRBJ1-1	TRBD1	NA	CASSQELRQGSTEAFF	TGCGCCAGCAGCCAAGAACTCAGACAGGGCTCCACTGAAGCTTTCTTT
TRBV5-1	TRBJ2-1	TRBD1	NA	CASSLVGTGNYNEQFF	TGCGCCAGCAGCTTGGTTGGGACAGGGAACTACAATGAGCAGTTCTTC
TRBV25-1	TRBJ2-2	TRBD1	few	CASMDRVATGELFF	TGTGCCAGCATGGACAGGGTAGCCACCGGGGAGCTGTTTTTT
TRBV11-2	TRBJ1-1	TRBD1	NA	CASSLTGDTEAFF	TGTGCCAGCAGCTTGACAGGGGACACTGAAGCTTTCTTT
TRBV7-3	TRBJ1-1	NA	NA	CASSSQQGNTEAFF	TGTGCCAGCAGCTCTCAACAGGGGAACACTGAAGCTTTCTTT
TRBV28	TRBJ2-5	NA	NA	CASSPPGEQQETQYF	TGTGCCAGCAGTCCCCCCGGGGAGCAGCAAGAGACCCAGTACTTC
TRBV9	TRBJ1-5	NA	few	CASSARDTPWGQPQHF	TGTGCCAGCAGCGCTCGGGACACCCCTTGGGGTCAGCCCCAGCATTTT
TRBV21-1	TRBJ2-1	NA	few	CASRKGETSGRSTFGEQFF	TGTGCCAGCAGGAAAGGGGAGACTAGCGGGAGAAGTACCTTTGGTGAGCAGTTCTTC
TRBV6-5	TRBJ2-1	TRBD2	once	CASATSGRANEQFF	TGTGCCAGCGCGACTAGCGGGAGGGCCAATGAGCAGTTCTTC
TRBV10-3	TRBJ1-2	NA	NA	CAISDPRAGIDYGYTF	TGTGCCATCAGTGACCCGAGGGCGGGAATCGACTATGGCTACACCTTC
TRBV11-2	TRBJ2-7	TRBD2	NA	CASSKSGTSGSYEQYF	TGTGCCAGCAGCAAATCCGGGACTAGCGGCTCCTACGAGCAGTACTTC
TRBV4-1	TRBJ2-5	NA	NA	CASSIGQTRETQYF	TGCGCCAGCAGCATTGGACAGACGAGGGAGACCCAGTACTTC
TRBV5-6	TRBJ1-2	NA	NA	CASSKTGEDGYTF	TGTGCCAGCAGCAAGACAGGAGAGGACGGCTACACCTTC
TRBV3-1/TRBV3-2	TRBJ1-3	NA	NA	CASSQDWGGLSIYF	TGTGCCAGCAGCCAAGACTGGGGGGGGTTGTCCATATATTTT
TRBV11-3	TRBJ2-3	TRBD2	NA	CASSSLAGAQGTDTQYF	TGTGCCAGCAGTTCCCTAGCGGGAGCACAGGGCACAGATACGCAGTATTTT
TRBV20-1	TRBJ2-1	TRBD1	NA	CSGDRRGQFF	TGCAGTGGGGACAGGCGAGGGCAGTTCTTC
TRBV2	TRBJ1-2	NA	NA	CASSEDWNYGYTF	TGTGCCAGCAGTGAAGACTGGAACTATGGCTACACCTTC
TRBV25-1	TRBJ1-2	NA	NA	CASSGNTGIDYGYTF	TGTGCCAGCAGTGGAAACACAGGCATCGACTATGGCTACACCTTC
TRBV28	TRBJ2-4	NA	NA	CASSKDREGTKNIQYF	TGTGCCAGCAGTAAGGACAGGGAGGGGACCAAAAACATTCAGTACTTC
TRBV7-9	TRBJ1-2	NA	few	CASTAPSNYGYTF	TGTGCCAGCACCGCCCCCAGTAACTATGGCTACACCTTC
TRBV2	TRBJ2-7	NA	few	CASVLGSEQYF	TGTGCCAGCGTACTAGGTTCCGAGCAGTACTTC
TRBV6-2/TRBV6-3	TRBJ2-7	TRBD1	NA	CASSYDRGSYEQYF	TGTGCCAGCAGTTACGACAGGGGGTCCTACGAGCAGTACTTC
TRBV27	TRBJ2-7	NA	NA	CASSLVMGGDEQYF	NA
TRBV7-2	TRBJ2-1	NA	NA	CASSLIPQIGAYNEQFF	TGTGCCAGCAGCCTCATTCCCCAGATCGGGGCCTACAATGAGCAGTTCTTC
TRBV9	TRBJ2-2	TRBD2	NA	CASSSLAGANTGELFF	TGTGCCAGCAGCTCACTAGCGGGAGCGAACACCGGGGAGCTGTTTTTT
TRBV4-3	TRBJ2-2	TRBD1	few	CASSLTGGKAGELFF	TGCGCCAGCAGTTTAACAGGGGGTAAGGCCGGGGAGCTGTTTTTT
TRBV24-1	TRBJ1-5	NA	NA	CATSAKGAGGPQHF	TGTGCCACCAGTGCCAAAGGGGCCGGTGGGCCCCAGCATTTT
TRBV19	TRBJ1-4	TRBD1	NA	CASRTWTGGAGAEKLFF	TGTGCCAGTAGAACATGGACAGGGGGCGCCGGTGCTGAAAAACTGTTTTTT
TRBV9	TRBJ2-5	TRBD2	NA	CASSARLAETQYF	TGTGCCAGCAGCGCCAGACTAGCTGAGACCCAGTACTTC
TRBV7-2	TRBJ2-7	NA	NA	CASSLVAGLYEQYF	TGTGCCAGCAGCTTAGTTGCGGGACTCTACGAGCAGTACTTC
TRBV7-6	TRBJ2-7	NA	once	CASSEGSYYSYEQYF	TGTGCCAGCTCGGAGGGGTCTTACTATTCCTACGAGCAGTACTTC
TRBV5-5	TRBJ2-1	NA	few	CASSLTTQAGSSYNEQFF	TGTGCCAGCAGCCTTACCACCCAAGCGGGTAGCTCCTACAATGAGCAGTTCTTC
TRBV10-2	TRBJ2-7	TRBD1	NA	CASSKGQGVRLYF	TGCGCCAGCAGTAAGGGACAGGGGGTTCGCTTGTACTTC
TRBV10-3	TRBJ1-5	TRBD1	NA	CAISENRGQPQHF	TGTGCCATCAGTGAGAACAGGGGGCAGCCCCAGCATTTT